The next 21 T cell receptor beta chains were all read from a single sample in a study of OX40 agonist ivuxolimab in advanced cancers. Sequenced by immunoSEQ multiplex PCR; TCRdb stores in-frame clones only, minus some. Of about 67,000 clones in the sample, 65% to 85% were seen once. Sequenced material: CD4+ or CD8+ T cells sorted from blood, taken in a trial of the OX40 agonist ivuxolimab. The receptors derive from an adult with an advanced solid tumor such as melanoma, head and neck, liver or kidney cancer.

In its sample, this clone was seen once. The chain links TRBV7-9 to TRBJ2-1; the D gene is possibly TRBD2 (6 bases). CDR1 is SEHNR, CDR2 FQNEAQ, per germline (reference sequence). Trimming removed 3 bases from V and 4 bases from J, with 10 bases in between. This CDR3 is 14 amino acids long. The CDR3 region is CASSLGLTYNEQFF. CDR3 bases: TGTGCCAGCAGCTTGGGACTTACGTACAATGAGCAGTTCTTC.

This clone was observed a handful of times. The CDR3 loop reads CASRRDSYNSPLHF. As DNA, the CDR3 is TGTGCCAGCAGAAGAGACTCCTATAATTCACCCCTCCACTTT. The chain employs TRBV28 and TRBJ1-6, with D uncertain. V lost 6 bases to trimming and J lost 0 bases, with 6 bases between them. This CDR3 contains 14 residues. The germline CDR1 and CDR2 sequences are MDHEN and SYDVKM.

This clone was detected a few times. The CDR3 DNA reads as TGTGCCAGCAGTGACAGCCGAACCGCTGAAGCTTTCTTT. Its translation is CASSDSRTAEAFF. V and J are TRBV6-5 and TRBJ1-1, with D tentatively TRBD1 (5 bases). V lost 5 bases, J lost 6 bases, and 13 bases lay in between. Germline CDR1 and CDR2: MNHEY and SVGAGI. CDR3 size: 13 residues.

The chain carries TRBV25-1 and TRBJ2-1, with D possibly being TRBD2 (6 bases). This CDR3 has 13 amino acids. V shed 8 bases and J shed 7 bases, with 15 bases lying between them. Germline loops: CDR1 MGHDK, CDR2 SYGVNS. CDR3 loop: CASGTEFANEQFF. CDR3 bases: TGTGCCAGCGGGACTGAATTTGCGAATGAGCAGTTCTTC.

The genes are TRBV7-3 and TRBJ2-3; 9 bases align to TRBD1. V gave up 3 bases and J gave up 5 bases; unmatched junction bases: 6. CDR1 and CDR2 (germline): SGHTA, FQGTGA. The CDR3 is 15 residues long. CDR3 protein: CASSFSQGAGDTQYF. The CDR3 DNA is TGTGCCAGCAGCTTCTCACAGGGGGCTGGAGATACGCAGTATTTT.

This clone was counted between two and nine times. The chain links TRBV4-1 to TRBJ2-1, with 7 bases matching TRBD2. This CDR3 has 16 amino acids. Germline V gene data show CDR1 as MGHRA and CDR2 as YSYEKL. Germline trimming cut 0 bases from V and 9 bases from J; bases unmatched to any gene: 11. CDR3 bases: TGCGCCAGCAGCCAAGACCCGGCGCGGGGCGGGAGTGAGCAGTTCTTC. The encoded protein is CASSQDPARGGSEQFF.

The rearrangement links TRBV5-1 to TRBJ2-1; the match to TRBD1 covers 12 bases. The CDR3 covers 15 residues. Per the germline V gene, CDR1 is SGHRS and CDR2 is YFSETQ. Germline trimming cut 2 bases from V and 8 bases from J; bases unmatched to any gene: 5. The CDR3 DNA is TGCGCCAGCAGCTTCGGGACAGGGGGCATTTATGAGCAGTTCTTC. This encodes CASSFGTGGIYEQFF. Looking up the rest from reference TRBV5-1 and TRBJ2-1 gives the full variable domain: KAGVTQTPRYLIKTRGQQVTLSCSPISGHRSVSWYQQTPGQGLQFLFEYFSETQRNKGNFPGRFSGRQFSNSRSEMNVSTLELGDSALYLCASSFGTGGIYEQFFGPGTRLTVL.

The chain couples TRBV30 to TRBJ2-3; 13 nucleotides align to TRBD2. Germline V gives CDR1 GTSNPN, CDR2 SVGIG (reference sequence). V lost 0 bases to trimming and J lost 2 bases; unmatched junction nucleotides: 2. The CDR3 contains 16 residues. CDR3 protein: CAWSVGLAGVTDTQYF. CDR3 in DNA: TGTGCCTGGAGTGTCGGACTAGCGGGGGTCACAGATACGCAGTATTTT.

The chain links TRBV28 to TRBJ1-5; TRBD1 agrees at 7 bases. This CDR3 comprises 16 residues. Per the germline V gene, CDR1 is MDHEN and CDR2 is SYDVKM. V was pared by 5 bases and J by 1 base, with 8 bases of the junction left unmatched. Written as DNA, the CDR3 is TGTGCCAGCAGTCCCTCGGGACAGATCAGCAATCAGCCCCAGCATTTT. It codes for CASSPSGQISNQPQHF.

This chain uses TRBV18 with TRBJ1-5; tentative D call: TRBD1 (5 bases). The CDR3 spans 14 residues. With 6 bases removed from V and 4 bases from J, the gap between germline ends came to 13 bases. Germline CDR1 reads KGHSH; CDR2 reads LQKENI. The CDR3 DNA follows: TGTGCCAGCTCGTGGACATTGGAGAATCAGCCCCAGCATTTT. The encoded protein is CASSWTLENQPQHF.

Here the CDR3 DNA reads TGCGCCAGCAGCCAACGTTCGCATGGACAGGGGGTCTCTGGGGCCAACGTCCTGACTTTC. Translating it yields CASSQRSHGQGVSGANVLTF. The gene calls are TRBV4-1 and TRBJ2-6; 10 positions agree with TRBD1. The CDR3 loop spans 20 amino acids. CDR1 is MGHRA, CDR2 YSYEKL, per germline. V trimming: 2 bases; J trimming: 0 bases; junction bases outside the gene matches: 10.

The gene calls are TRBV6-4 and TRBJ2-5; 10 bases line up with TRBD1. CDR1 and CDR2 from the germline V gene are MRHNA and SNTAGT. The CDR3 contains 15 residues. Unmatched junction bases numbered 7, after V lost 3 bases and J lost 6 bases. Written as DNA, the CDR3 is TGTGCCAGCAGTGATTCCGGGACAGGGGCCAAGACCCAGTACTTC. It yields the protein CASSDSGTGAKTQYF.

This sequence joins TRBV7-2 and TRBJ2-7; TRBD2 might be the D (5 bases). CDR1 and CDR2 from the germline V gene are SGHTA and FQGNSA. Trimming shortened V by 1 base and J by 7 bases, and 14 bases separated the two germline ends. This CDR3 contains 14 residues. DNA of the CDR3: TGTGCCAGCAGCTTAGTGGACTGGGTCGGGGAGCAGTACTTC. Translating it yields CASSLVDWVGEQYF.

The chain carries TRBV10-3 and TRBJ1-2; D gene ambiguous. CDR3 length: 13 amino acids. The V gene lost 11 bases and the J gene lost 4 bases, with 17 bases spanning the gap. Germline V lookup: CDR1 ENHRY, CDR2 SYGVKD. The CDR3 sequence: CAASVVESYGYTF. The CDR3, as DNA: TGTGCCGCATCAGTGGTAGAAAGCTATGGCTACACCTTC.

The gene calls are TRBV11-2 and TRBJ2-7; D possibly corresponds to TRBD2 (5 bases). There are 14 residues in the CDR3. V lost 2 bases, J lost 5 bases, and 13 bases lay in between. The germline V gene encodes CDR1 SGHAT and CDR2 FQNNGV. The CDR3 nucleotides are TGTGCCAGCAGCTTACGAGCGGAGTCCCACGAGCAGTACTTC. It codes for CASSLRAESHEQYF.

V usage is TRBV2 and J usage is TRBJ2-3, with D possibly being TRBD1 or TRBD2 (6 bases each). The V end lost 3 bases, the J end lost 4 bases, and 17 bases lay between the germline ends. Per germline, CDR1 SNHLY and CDR2 FYNNEI. CDR3 length equals 16 residues. CDR3 sequence (DNA): TGTGCCAGCAGTGACGGGACTCCCGAGGGGGCAGATACGCAGTATTTT. Amino acids: CASSDGTPEGADTQYF.

V gene TRBV6-5 combines with J gene TRBJ1-2, with a weak D call TRBD1 (5 bases). The CDR3 has 15 residues. Trimming took 4 bases from V and 0 from J, leaving 12 bases between them. CDR1 and CDR2 from the germline V gene are MNHEY and SVGAGI. CDR3 protein: CASSSGPLTNYGYTF. The DNA of the CDR3 is TGTGCCAGCAGTTCGGGACCCTTAACTAACTATGGCTACACCTTC.

The chain has TRBV27 and TRBJ2-3; 12 positions agree with TRBD2. The CDR3 spans 17 residues. The V gene end was trimmed by 4 bases and the J gene end by 2 bases; junction bases not matched to a gene: 7. Germline lookup yields CDR1 MNHEY and CDR2 SMNVEV (reference sequence). CDR3 nucleotides: TGTGCCAGCAGTTACTCTAGCGGGGGGGGGTTCACAGATACGCAGTATTTT. Protein: CASSYSSGGGFTDTQYF.

The V and J genes are TRBV6-6 and TRBJ1-2; no clear D. V lost 7 bases, J lost 8 bases, and 20 bases lay in between. The length of the CDR3 is 14 residues. Germline V CDR1 and CDR2: MNHNY, SVGAGI (reference sequence). This chain's CDR3 is CASINLGSEGGYTF. CDR3 bases: TGTGCCAGCATCAACTTGGGGTCCGAGGGCGGCTACACCTTC.

V is TRBV10-1 and J is TRBJ2-7, with 10 nucleotides matching TRBD2. The J segment lost 2 bases and the V segment lost 8 bases, leaving 15 bases of the junction unmatched. The V gene's germline CDR1 is WNHNN and CDR2 SYGVQD (reference sequence). CDR3 size: 17 residues. CDR3 loop: CASPTPGLARLTYEQYF. The CDR3 region has the DNA TGCGCCAGCCCAACACCGGGACTAGCGCGACTTACCTACGAGCAGTACTTC.

This rearrangement joins TRBV18 to TRBJ1-1; perhaps TRBD1 as D (6 bases). Germline CDR1 and CDR2: KGHSH and LQKENI. V lost 5 bases and J lost 1, with 11 bases in between. CDR3 length: 14 amino acids. CDR3 nucleotides: TGTGCCAGCTCATCCCGGGGGGCGAACACTGAAGCTTTCTTT. This codes for CASSSRGANTEAFF.